A selection of T cell receptor beta chains follows, all from one sample in a study of blood T cell repertoires in COVID-19. Only in-frame clones appear in the TCRdb table, and some are missing; sequencing was by immunoSEQ multiplex PCR. This table holds 150,000 to 200,000 clones, 86% found once. Sequenced sample: PBMCs or T cells enriched from blood (not recorded which). The origin of the receptors is a woman in her 40s in a cohort exposed to, infected with or recovered from COVID-19 (not recorded which). Both conserved end residues are part of each CDR3. Each record gives: clone size, J gene, D gene, V gene, CDR3 protein, CDR3 DNA. A D gene is named only where the DNA matches it firmly. Where a row states a size, it is once, few, many or the class of an expanded clone; other rows omit it.

NA,TRBJ2-1,TRBD2,TRBV5-1,CASSSGGHNEQLF,TGCGCCAGCAGCAGCGGGGGCCACAATGAGCAGCTCTTC
NA,TRBJ2-1,TRBD2,TRBV2,CASSGEGGRNYNEQFF,TGTGCCAGCAGTGGGGAGGGCGGAAGAAACTACAATGAGCAGTTCTTC
NA,TRBJ2-2,NA,TRBV4-3,CASSPELAGSAGELFF,TGCGCCAGCAGCCCAGAACTAGCCGGGTCGGCCGGGGAGCTGTTTTTT
NA,TRBJ2-3,NA,TRBV5-6,CASSWGWTAPNGRTDTQYF,TGTGCCAGCAGCTGGGGGTGGACAGCACCCAACGGTAGAACAGATACGCAGTATTTT
NA,TRBJ1-3,NA,TRBV6-1,CASSDEGTGNTIYF,TGTGCCAGCAGTGATGAGGGCACTGGAAACACCATATATTTT
NA,TRBJ1-2,NA,TRBV11-2,CASSLDRGGYGYTF,TGTGCCAGCAGCTTAGACCGGGGAGGCTATGGCTACACCTTC
NA,TRBJ2-7,NA,TRBV7-7,CASSLARGSYEQYF,TGTGCCAGCAGCTTAGCGCGGGGCTCCTACGAGCAGTACTTC
NA,TRBJ1-2,NA,TRBV27,CASSLGAEYGYTF,TGTGCCAGCAGTTTAGGGGCAGAGTATGGCTACACCTTC
NA,TRBJ1-5,TRBD1,TRBV27,CASSFATGINQPQHF,TGTGCCAGCAGTTTCGCGACAGGGATCAATCAGCCCCAGCATTTT
NA,TRBJ2-7,NA,TRBV28,CASSLNTYEQYF,TGTGCCAGCAGTTTAAACACCTACGAGCAGTACTTC
once,TRBJ2-1,NA,TRBV9,CASSVEIRSSYNEQFF,TGTGCCAGCAGCGTAGAAATCAGGTCCTCCTACAATGAGCAGTTCTTC
NA,TRBJ2-2,NA,TRBV11-3,CASSLDAGFGTGELFF,TGTGCCAGCAGCTTAGATGCGGGGTTCGGAACCGGGGAGCTGTTTTTT
NA,TRBJ2-3,NA,TRBV7-9,CASSFDRRTDTQYF,TGTGCCAGCAGCTTCGACAGGCGCACAGATACGCAGTATTTT
NA,TRBJ1-4,NA,TRBV5-1,CASSFGDFSEKLFF,TGCGCCAGCAGCTTTGGGGACTTTTCTGAAAAACTGTTTTTT
NA,TRBJ1-2,TRBD1,TRBV6-4,CASSESAGGGYGYTF,TGTGCCAGCAGTGAGAGTGCAGGGGGCGGCTATGGCTACACCTTC
once,TRBJ1-4,NA,TRBV28,CASHTLRANEKLFF,TGTGCCAGCCACACCCTACGGGCTAATGAAAAACTGTTTTTT